This paragraph covers one T cell receptor (beta chain) sequence. Antigen unknown. Healthy Caucasian individuals from Russia aged about 6 to 90 served as donors. With a J-beta primer mix and a sample-barcoded 5' primer, a second PCR ran 7 to 11 cycles. From the 5' RACE reads, TCRdb called clonotypes with MiXCR, one entry per CDR3 protein. The profile shows about 900,000 distinct CDR3 sequences, 48% of them singletons. This sample was included in a study of blood T cells in healthy people across ages. Findings of the study overall: In older individuals, TCR beta diversity per million T cells was lower, falling roughly linearly with age.

The CDR3 sequence is 17 residues long. With 6 bases clipped from V and 0 bases from J, the junction kept 6 bases outside the gene matches. The clonotype comes from a young man in good health. Sequences were obtained from blood. The rearrangement joins TRBV12-3 or TRBV12-4 to TRBJ2-3; 13 bases match TRBD2. CDR3 region: CASRGLAGRGSTDTQYF. The CDR3 nucleotides are TGTGCCAGCAGGGGACTAGCGGGGAGGGGGAGCACAGATACGCAGTATTTT.